This T cell receptor (beta chain) comes out of a study of early stage breast cancer tumors. About the research overall: Each sample averaged roughly 10-fold read coverage.

Germline V gene sequence: CDR1 SGHTA, CDR2 FQGTGA. Trimming took 4 bases from V and 4 from J, leaving 16 bases between them. The CDR3 totals 15 residues. Each sample had two DNA replicates, 0.45 to 0.65 ug blood or roughly 1.6 ug tissue. Assay used: immunoSEQ multiplex PCR; TCRdb lists only in-frame clones, some missing. The sample carries 60,000 to 75,000 clones, about 85% recorded once. Input material: blood. This receptor was taken from a person aged 35-55 years with breast cancer. This chain joins TRBV7-3 and TRBJ2-5; tentatively, D is TRBD2 (7 bases). CDR3 in amino acids: CASSSRGGEGETQYF. DNA of the CDR3: TGTGCCAGCAGCTCTAGGGGGGGGGAAGGAGAGACCCAGTACTTC.